This record covers a single T cell receptor beta chain. The data are from a study of T-cell reconstitution after alpha-beta-depleted transplantation in children. This sample's TCRbeta library carried unique molecular identifier barcodes. TCRdb called the PCR reads again in MiXCR, with one record for every CDR3 protein. The sample yields hundreds of thousands of distinct CDR3 sequences, 13% seen once. The CDR3 is 12 amino acids. V was trimmed by 6 bases and J by 7 bases, leaving 13 bases between them. The germline gives CDR1 SQVTM, CDR2 ANQGSEA. This TCR was sampled from a male patient under 18 who had a stem cell transplant for acute myeloid leukemia, so the T cells may come from the graft donor. The sequencing used PBMCs, mostly from graft donor cells, collected 360 days after TCRalphabeta/CD19-depleted stem cell transplant. The V gene is TRBV29-1, the J gene TRBJ2-1; no definite D call. For the CDR3, the DNA is TGCAGCGTCCCTCCTGGTAGGAATGAGCAGTTCTTC. This encodes CSVPPGRNEQFF.